Following are 20 T cell receptor beta chains from one sample sequenced in a study of tumor-infiltrating lymphocytes in primary liver carcinoma. A constant-region primer primed TCR beta cDNA synthesis from 450 to 550 ng of total RNA. ARM-PCR, slightly modified, supplied the TCR beta libraries through three nested multiplex PCR rounds. The opening two PCR rounds, around 9 cycles each, paired TRBV1-TRBV30 forward primers with a C-beta reverse primer. MiXCR was run by TCRdb on the multiplex PCR reads, yielding one entry per CDR3 protein. The sample lists about 330,000 distinct CDR3 sequences; about 61% were seen once. Researchers drew blood RNA from unsorted whole blood and extracted germline DNA as well. Material for sequencing was peripheral blood. Source of these receptors: a middle-aged man with primary liver carcinoma and hepatitis B virus infection.

This clonotype was detected many times. CDR3 sequence: CASSQGENTEAFF. CDR3 DNA: TGTGCCAGCAGTCAGGGCGAGAACACTGAAGCTTTCTTT. The V and J genes are TRBV5-6 and TRBJ1-1, with D tentatively TRBD1 (5 bases). The CDR3 consists of 13 residues. Germline assignment: CDR1 SGHDT and CDR2 YYEEEE. Trimming took off 5 bases at V and 1 base at J, with 9 bases between the two ends.

This clonotype was found once. One base away lies a much larger clone, so this may be a sequencing read error. The chain has TRBV6-6 and TRBJ2-1, with TRBD1 matching 7 bases. The CDR3 is made up of 16 amino acids. Germline CDR1 is MNHNY and CDR2 is SVGAGI (reference sequence). CDR3 DNA sequence: TGTGCCACCAGTTATACAGAGACAGGGACCGTAGGTGAGCAGTTCTTC. Translation: CATSYTETGTVGEQFF.

This clonotype was observed a handful of times. The chain couples TRBV7-9 to TRBJ2-5, with 9 positions matching TRBD1. The CDR3 runs to 15 residues. The V gene end was trimmed by 5 bases and the J gene end by 0 bases; junction bases not matched to a gene: 4. The germline V gene encodes CDR1 SEHNR and CDR2 FQNEAQ (reference sequence). DNA of the CDR3: TGTGCCAGCAGCGGGGGGACAGGGTACCAAGAGACCCAGTACTTC. Its translation: CASSGGTGYQETQYF. The full variable domain, its missing parts supplied by reference TRBV7-9 and TRBJ2-5, is DTGVSQNPRHKITKRGQNVTFRCDPISEHNRLYWYRQTLGQGPEFLTYFQNEAQLEKSRLLSDRFSAERPKGSFSTLEIQRTEQGDSAMYLCASSGGTGYQETQYFGPGTRLLVL.

About this clonotype: Germline and junction disagree at one end, which may indicate a read error. The J gene is TRBJ1-1, the V gene TRBV11-2; D perhaps matches TRBD1 (5 bases). The CDR3 is made up of 14 amino acids. Germline assignment: CDR1 SGHAT and CDR2 FQNNGV. CDR3 protein: CASSFDSLKTEAFF. As DNA, the CDR3 is TGTGCCAGCAGCTTCGACAGTCTGAAGACTGAAGCTTTCTTT.

Comments on this clonotype: The junction shows a germline mismatch at one end, possibly a read error. The V call is TRBV6-2 or TRBV6-3, the J call TRBJ2-3; 14 bases match TRBD2. The length of the CDR3 is 20 residues. Germline loops: CDR1 MNHEY, CDR2 SVGEGT. The CDR3 is CASGYSVGLPGTSGRDTQYF. The CDR3, as DNA: TGTGCCAGCGGTTACTCGGTGGGGCTACCCGGGACTAGCGGGAGAGATACGCAGTATTTC.

The chain has TRBV11-2 and TRBJ1-6; D is ambiguous. This CDR3 has 15 amino acids. Germline loops: CDR1 SGHAT, CDR2 FQNNGV. V gave up 0 bases and J gave up 10 bases, with 13 bases separating them. CDR3 nucleotides: TGTGCCAGCAGCTTAGAGGGCAGTGCCGGGTCACCCCTCCACTTT. Translation gives CASSLEGSAGSPLHF.

Worth noting for this clonotype: This may come from a read error, since a much larger clone is one base off. This chain uses TRBV6-5 with TRBJ2-7; D not certain. The CDR3 length is 15 residues. Per germline, CDR1 MNHEY and CDR2 SVGAGI. Trimming took 7 bases from V and 0 from J, leaving 16 bases between them. The CDR3, as DNA: TGTGCCAGCAACCCGGGTCTAGGGATCTCCTACGAGCAGTACTTC. It encodes CASNPGLGISYEQYF.

Comment on this clonotype: An end of the junction differs from the germline gene, which may be a read error. CDR3 coding DNA: TGCGCCAGCAGCTTACCGAATTCCGGGGAGCCGTTTTTT. This encodes CASSLPNSGEPFF. The V call is TRBV11-2, the J call TRBJ2-2, with D perhaps TRBD2 (5 bases). There are 13 residues in the CDR3. The germline V gene has CDR1 SGHAT and CDR2 FQNNGV.

In this sample, this clonotype turned up once. Here the CDR3 reads CSAPHSAGTRNEQFF. The CDR3 region has the DNA TGCAGTGCTCCCCACTCCGCCGGGACTCGCAATGAGCAGTTCTTC. V gene TRBV20-1 combines with J gene TRBJ2-1; possibly TRBD2 for D (6 bases). The CDR3 is 15 amino acids. Germline V gene sequence: CDR1 DFQATT, CDR2 SNEGSKA (reference sequence). The V and J ends lost 5 bases and 6 bases respectively, with 20 bases between them.

Turning to this clonotype: A junction end diverges from the germline sequence, so it may reflect a read error. The rearrangement links TRBV11-2 to TRBJ2-1; D gene ambiguous. CDR1 SGHAT and CDR2 FQNNGV come from the germline V gene. The CDR3 contains 15 residues. The CDR3 spells CASSLDEVLRHEQFF. In DNA form, the CDR3 reads TGTGCCAGTAGCTTAGATGAGGTACTGAGACATGAGCAGTTCTTC.

Comment on this clonotype: One base away lies a much larger clone, so this may be a sequencing read error. This chain connects TRBV4-1 to TRBJ2-3; TRBD2 might be the D (5 bases). V shed 8 bases and J shed 6 bases, with 12 bases lying between them. Germline-derived CDR1 and CDR2 are MGHRA and YSYEKL. The CDR3 is 12 residues long. CDR3: CASGGLVDTQYF. In DNA form, the CDR3 reads TGCGCCAGCGGCGGGCTGGTTGATACGCAGTATTTT.

For this clonotype: The junction departs from germline at one end; a sequencing error may be responsible. The chain joins TRBV11-2 to TRBJ2-1; D might be TRBD1 (6 bases). The CDR3 loop spans 14 amino acids. Germline V gene lookup returns CDR1 SGHAT and CDR2 FQNNGV. The CDR3: CASSLTGTPHEQSF. Written as DNA, the CDR3 is TGTGCCAGCAGCCTAACAGGGACCCCACATGAGCAGTCCTTC.

A note on this clonotype: A read error is possible here, since a much larger clone lies one base away. V is TRBV10-3 and J is TRBJ2-1, with TRBD2 as a possible D gene (7 bases). Germline V gene sequence: CDR1 ENHRY, CDR2 SYGVKD. The CDR3 loop spans 14 amino acids. CDR3 nucleotide sequence: TGTGCCATCAGTGACCTCTCAGGGGAGGGTGAGCACTTCTTC. Translated, it gives CAISDLSGEGEHFF.

V and J are TRBV5-1 and TRBJ1-1, with TRBD1 matching 7 bases. V was pared by 4 bases and J by 5 bases, with 11 bases of the junction left unmatched. Germline CDR1 is SGHRS and CDR2 is YFSETQ. CDR3 length: 15 amino acids. The CDR3 region has the DNA TGCGCCAGCAGCCCTGAACAGGGGTTGTGGACTGAAGCTTTCTTT. As protein: CASSPEQGLWTEAFF.

This clonotype was observed once. Being one base from a much bigger clone, this may be a read error. The gene calls are TRBV29-1 and TRBJ2-3; no clear D. CDR1 and CDR2 (germline): SQVTM, ANQGSEA. The CDR3 covers 14 residues. CDR3 in amino acids: CSVAGLLSTDAQYF. Here the CDR3 DNA reads TGCAGCGTTGCTGGGCTACTTAGCACAGATGCGCAGTATTTT.

Comment on this clonotype: The CDR3 carries no conserved terminal phenylalanine or tryptophan, so it likely arises from a read error. The chain recombines TRBV30 with TRBJ1-1; 8 bases match TRBD1. After removal of 1 base from V and 4 bases from J, the junction contained 2 bases not matched to a gene. The germline V gene encodes CDR1 GTSNPN and CDR2 SVGIG (reference sequence). The CDR3 covers 13 residues. Here the CDR3 reads CAWSGTGGTEAFS. The CDR3 DNA sequence: TGTGCCTGGAGTGGAACAGGGGGCACTGAAGCTTTCTCT.

This clonotype was seen many times. The chain links TRBV6-6 to TRBJ2-1; 7 bases are shared with TRBD2. V shed 6 bases, J shed 0 bases, and the junction held 8 bases outside the gene matches. CDR1 is MNHNY and CDR2 is SVGAGI in the germline V gene (reference sequence). This CDR3 has 16 amino acids. CDR3 loop: CASRDGSGNSYNEQFF. Written as DNA, the CDR3 is TGTGCCAGCAGAGACGGAAGCGGGAACTCCTACAATGAGCAGTTCTTC.

On this clonotype: One end of the junction is discordant with germline, which a read error may explain. This chain uses TRBV6-5 with TRBJ1-2; D might be TRBD1 (6 bases). Germline V CDR1 and CDR2: MNHEY, SVGAGI. The CDR3 spans 16 residues. This CDR3 is CGSRYSQGGTNYGYTF. CDR3 DNA sequence: TGTGGCAGCAGATACTCACAGGGAGGGACTAACTATGGCTACACCTTC.

The chain has TRBV10-2 and TRBJ1-3; the D is unclear. The V gene lost 7 bases and the J gene lost 0 bases, with 13 bases spanning the gap. Germline V gives CDR1 WSHSY, CDR2 SAAADI. This CDR3 is built from 15 residues. The CDR3 DNA is TGCGCCAGCAACGGTGGGAGTCTCTCTGGAAACACCATATATTTT. It yields the protein CASNGGSLSGNTIYF.

Notes on this clonotype: The CDR3 does not end in the conserved phenylalanine or tryptophan, so this is likely a read error. This chain connects TRBV11-2 to TRBJ1-2; D ambiguous. In germline, CDR1 is SGHAT, CDR2 FQNNGV. This CDR3 comprises 13 residues. V lost 5 bases to trimming and J lost 3 bases, with 10 bases between them. DNA for the CDR3: TGTGCCAGCAGCCTCGGTCATGACTATGGCTACACCATC. Translation: CASSLGHDYGYTI.